The 2 T cell receptor beta chains reported below all come from one sample, sequenced in a study of cytomegalovirus exposure and HLA in healthy donors. PCR employed 60 Vbeta and 13 Jbeta primers. TCRdb's copy holds only in-frame clones and misses some; the assay was immunoSEQ multiplex PCR. The repertoire consists of 160,000 or so clones, with approximately 88% occurring once and the leading ten covering over 0.8%. Sequenced material: PBMCs. These receptors all stem from a woman aged 25 to 39 in good health and CMV-seronegative.

The V call is TRBV7-9, the J call TRBJ1-4; D remains unclear. V dropped 1 base and J dropped 6 bases, with 9 bases sitting between them. Germline loops: CDR1 SEHNR, CDR2 FQNEAQ (reference sequence). The CDR3 runs to 14 residues. CDR3 bases: TGTGCCAGCAGCTTAGAGGACTTCCATGAAAAACTGTTTTTT. The encoded protein is CASSLEDFHEKLFF.

CDR3 protein: CASSLVTPYGYTF. In DNA form, the CDR3 reads TGTGCCAGCAGCTTAGTTACACCTTATGGCTACACCTTC. This rearrangement joins TRBV7-2 to TRBJ1-2, with unresolved D. V was clipped by 1 base and J by 5 bases, with 8 bases between them. The CDR3 sequence is 13 residues long. CDR1 and CDR2 (germline): SGHTA, FQGNSA.